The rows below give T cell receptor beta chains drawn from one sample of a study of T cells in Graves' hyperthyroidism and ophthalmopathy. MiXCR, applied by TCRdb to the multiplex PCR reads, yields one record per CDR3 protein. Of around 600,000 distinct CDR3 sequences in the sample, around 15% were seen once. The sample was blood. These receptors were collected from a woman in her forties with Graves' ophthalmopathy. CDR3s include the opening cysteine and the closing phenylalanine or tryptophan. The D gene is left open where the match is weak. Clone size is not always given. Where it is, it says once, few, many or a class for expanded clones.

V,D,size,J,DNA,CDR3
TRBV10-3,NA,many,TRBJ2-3,TGTGCCATCAGTGAGGGGAGCACAGATACGCAGTATTTT,CAISEGSTDTQYF
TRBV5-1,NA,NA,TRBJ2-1,TGCGCCAGCAGCTCCCCCGACGCGAATGAGCAGTTCTTC,CASSSPDANEQFF
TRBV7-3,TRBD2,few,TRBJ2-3,TGTGCCAGCAGCTTAGGAGGGACTACCACAGATACGCAGTATTTT,CASSLGGTTTDTQYF
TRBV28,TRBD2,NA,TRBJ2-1,TGTGCCAGCAGTTCATTGACTAGCATTTTCGGTGAGCAGTTCTTC,CASSSLTSIFGEQFF
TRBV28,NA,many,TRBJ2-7,TGTGCCAGCAGTTTACTAGATGGGACCTACGAGCAGTACTTC,CASSLLDGTYEQYF
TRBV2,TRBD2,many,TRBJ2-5,TGTGCCAGCAGTGAGGAGCGGGGGGAGACCCAGTACTTC,CASSEERGETQYF
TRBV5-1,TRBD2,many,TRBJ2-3,TGCGCCAGCAGCTTCTCGTTCGGGAGGGCCGGGGATACGCAGTATTTT,CASSFSFGRAGDTQYF
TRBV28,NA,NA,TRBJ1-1,TGTGCCAGCAATAACCGACAGAACACTGAAGCTTTCTTT,CASNNRQNTEAFF
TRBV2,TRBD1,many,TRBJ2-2,TGTGCCAGCAGTGGTCAGGGGGCAGACACCGGGGAGCTGTTTTTT,CASSGQGADTGELFF
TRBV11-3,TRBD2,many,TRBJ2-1,TGTGCCAGCAGCTTAGTAAAACGGTGGGCTAGCGGGAGATGGGTGGGCTACAATGAGCAGTTCTTC,CASSLVKRWASGRWVGYNEQFF
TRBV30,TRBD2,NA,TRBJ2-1,TGTGCCTGGAGTGTAGGCGGGACTAGCGGGAATTATGAGCAGTTCTTC,CAWSVGGTSGNYEQFF
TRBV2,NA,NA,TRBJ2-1,TGTGCCACCGAACCGGGACATCGAAACGATGAGCAGTTCTTC,CATEPGHRNDEQFF
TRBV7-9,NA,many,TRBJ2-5,TGTGCCAGCAGCTACCCGGTCGTACAAGAGACCCAGTACTTC,CASSYPVVQETQYF
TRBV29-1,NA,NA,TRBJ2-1,TGCAGCGTTGAAGATGGACTATATCCTAATGAGCAGTTCTTC,CSVEDGLYPNEQFF